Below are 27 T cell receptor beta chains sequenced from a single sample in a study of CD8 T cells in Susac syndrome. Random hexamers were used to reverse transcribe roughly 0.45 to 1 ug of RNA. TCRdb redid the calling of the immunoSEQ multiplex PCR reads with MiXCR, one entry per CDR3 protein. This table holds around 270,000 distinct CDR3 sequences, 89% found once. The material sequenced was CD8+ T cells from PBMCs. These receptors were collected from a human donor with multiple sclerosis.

CDR3 protein: CASSQVGDSTYEQYF. CDR3 nucleotides: TGTGCCAGCAGCCAAGTGGGGGACTCCACCTACGAGCAGTACTTC. V gene TRBV14 combines with J gene TRBJ2-7, with a tentative D call TRBD2 (6 bases). Germline CDR1 is SGHDN and CDR2 is FVKESK. This CDR3 contains 15 residues. Trimming removed 1 base at V and 2 bases at J, with 12 bases between.

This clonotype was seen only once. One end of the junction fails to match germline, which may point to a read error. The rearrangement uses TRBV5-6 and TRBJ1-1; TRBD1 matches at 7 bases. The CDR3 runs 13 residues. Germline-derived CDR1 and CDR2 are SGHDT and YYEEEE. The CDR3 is CASSSTGNAEAFF. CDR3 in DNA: TGTGCCAGCAGCTCGACAGGGAACGCTGAAGCTTTCTTT.

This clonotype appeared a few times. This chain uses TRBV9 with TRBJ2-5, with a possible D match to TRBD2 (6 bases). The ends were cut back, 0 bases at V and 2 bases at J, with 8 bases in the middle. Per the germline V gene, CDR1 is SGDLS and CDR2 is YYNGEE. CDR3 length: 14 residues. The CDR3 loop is CASSVGGGQETQYF. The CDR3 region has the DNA TGTGCCAGCAGCGTAGGGGGAGGACAAGAGACCCAGTACTTC.

The DNA of the CDR3 is TGTGCCAGCAGCTACTGGGACAGGGGGTCGTTCGAGCAGTACTTC. Translation: CASSYWDRGSFEQYF. The chain carries TRBV7-9 and TRBJ2-7; 11 bases fit TRBD1. V shed 4 bases, J shed 6 bases, and the junction held 8 bases outside the gene matches. The CDR3 contains 15 residues. Germline assignment: CDR1 SEHNR and CDR2 FQNEAQ (reference sequence).

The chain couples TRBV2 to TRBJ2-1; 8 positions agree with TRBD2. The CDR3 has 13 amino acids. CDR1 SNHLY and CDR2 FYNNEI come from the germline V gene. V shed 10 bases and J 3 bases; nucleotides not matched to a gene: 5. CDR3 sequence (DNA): TGTGCCACCTGGGGGACTAGCTACAATGAGCAGTTCTTC. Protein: CATWGTSYNEQFF.

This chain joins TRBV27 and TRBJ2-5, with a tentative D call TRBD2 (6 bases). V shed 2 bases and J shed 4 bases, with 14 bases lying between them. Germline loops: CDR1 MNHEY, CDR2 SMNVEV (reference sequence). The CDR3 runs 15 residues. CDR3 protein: CASSLSLGGVETQYF. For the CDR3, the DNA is TGTGCCAGCAGTTTAAGTCTGGGGGGTGTAGAGACCCAGTACTTC.

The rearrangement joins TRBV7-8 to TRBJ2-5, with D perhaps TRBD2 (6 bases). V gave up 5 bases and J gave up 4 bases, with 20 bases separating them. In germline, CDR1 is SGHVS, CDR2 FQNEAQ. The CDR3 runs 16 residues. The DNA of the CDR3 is TGTGCCAGCAGCCCAGAGGTTGGGGGAGGAGGAGAGACCCAGTACTTC. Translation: CASSPEVGGGGETQYF.

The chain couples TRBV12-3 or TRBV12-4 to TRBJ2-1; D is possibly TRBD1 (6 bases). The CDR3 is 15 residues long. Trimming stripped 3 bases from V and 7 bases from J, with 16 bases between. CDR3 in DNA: TGTGCCAGCAGTTTCAGGCAGGGGCCCGTGAATGAGCAGTTCTTC. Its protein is CASSFRQGPVNEQFF.

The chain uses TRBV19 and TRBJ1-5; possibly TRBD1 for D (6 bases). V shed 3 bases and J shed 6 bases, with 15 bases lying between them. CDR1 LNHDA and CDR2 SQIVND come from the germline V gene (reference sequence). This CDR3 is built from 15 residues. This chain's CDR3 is CASSIVSGGSQPQHF. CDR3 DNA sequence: TGTGCCAGTAGTATCGTTAGCGGGGGCTCTCAGCCCCAGCATTTT. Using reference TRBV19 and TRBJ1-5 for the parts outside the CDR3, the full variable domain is DGGITQSPKYLFRKEGQNVTLSCEQNLNHDAMYWYRQDPGQGLRLIYYSQIVNDFQKGDIAEGYSVSREKKESFPLTVTSAQKNPTAFYLCASSIVSGGSQPQHFGDGTRLSIL.

In DNA, the CDR3 is TGTGCCACCGCGGGACAGGGGTACAATGAGCAGTTCTTC. Translated: CATAGQGYNEQFF. V is TRBV24-1 and J is TRBJ2-1, with 10 bases lining up with TRBD1. Germline V CDR1 and CDR2: KGHDR, SFDVKD. The CDR3 is 13 amino acids. J lost 4 bases, V lost 9 bases, and 2 bases had no gene match.

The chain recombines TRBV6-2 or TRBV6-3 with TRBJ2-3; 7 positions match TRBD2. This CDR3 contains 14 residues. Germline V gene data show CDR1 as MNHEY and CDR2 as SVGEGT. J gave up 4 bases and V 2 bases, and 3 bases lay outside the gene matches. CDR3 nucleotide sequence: TGTGCCAGCAGTTACAGCGGGGCGTCAGATACGCAGTATTTT. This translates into CASSYSGASDTQYF.

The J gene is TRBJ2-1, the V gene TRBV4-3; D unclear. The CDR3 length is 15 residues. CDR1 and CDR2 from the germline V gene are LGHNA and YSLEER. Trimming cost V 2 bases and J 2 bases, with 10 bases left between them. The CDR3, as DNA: TGCGCCAGCAGCCAATCCACAGCAGCCTACAATGAGCAGTTCTTC. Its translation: CASSQSTAAYNEQFF.

This CDR3 reads CASSSRQGPQPQHF. The CDR3 nucleotides are TGTGCCAGCAGCTCTCGACAGGGTCCTCAGCCCCAGCATTTT. The chain combines TRBV5-6 with TRBJ1-5, with TRBD1 identical over 7 bases. There are 14 residues in the CDR3. Losses at the gene ends were 3 bases for V and 6 bases for J; bases not matched to a gene: 6. CDR1 and CDR2 from the germline V gene are SGHDT and YYEEEE. Full variable domain (outside the CDR3, taken from reference TRBV5-6 and TRBJ1-5): DAGVTQSPTHLIKTRGQQVTLRCSPKSGHDTVSWYQQALGQGPQFIFQYYEEEERQRGNFPDRFSGHQFPNYSSELNVNALLLGDSALYLCASSSRQGPQPQHFGDGTRLSIL.

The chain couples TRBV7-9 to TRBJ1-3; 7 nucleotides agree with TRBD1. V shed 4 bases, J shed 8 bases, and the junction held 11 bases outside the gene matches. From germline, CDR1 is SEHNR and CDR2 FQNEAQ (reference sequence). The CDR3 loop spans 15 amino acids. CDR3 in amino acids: CASSSQGIWKHTIYF. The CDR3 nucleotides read TGTGCCAGCAGCTCACAGGGGATTTGGAAACACACCATATATTTT.

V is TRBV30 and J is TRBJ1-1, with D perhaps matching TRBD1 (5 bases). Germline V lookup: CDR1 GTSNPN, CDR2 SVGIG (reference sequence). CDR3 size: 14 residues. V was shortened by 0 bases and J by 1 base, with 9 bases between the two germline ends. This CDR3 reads CAWSVLRANTEAFF. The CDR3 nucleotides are TGTGCCTGGAGTGTACTCAGGGCGAACACTGAAGCTTTCTTT.

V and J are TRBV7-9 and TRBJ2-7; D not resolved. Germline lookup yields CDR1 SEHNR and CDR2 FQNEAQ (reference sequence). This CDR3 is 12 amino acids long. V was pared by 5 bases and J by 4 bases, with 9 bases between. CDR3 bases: TGTGCCAGCAGCCCGCTGCTTTACGAGCAGTACTTC. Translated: CASSPLLYEQYF. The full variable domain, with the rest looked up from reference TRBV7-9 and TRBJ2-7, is DTGVSQNPRHKITKRGQNVTFRCDPISEHNRLYWYRQTLGQGPEFLTYFQNEAQLEKSRLLSDRFSAERPKGSFSTLEIQRTEQGDSAMYLCASSPLLYEQYFGPGTRLTVT.

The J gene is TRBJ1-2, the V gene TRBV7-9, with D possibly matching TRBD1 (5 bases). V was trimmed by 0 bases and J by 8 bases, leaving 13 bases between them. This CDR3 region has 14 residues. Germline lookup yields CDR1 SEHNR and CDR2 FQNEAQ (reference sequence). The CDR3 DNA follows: TGTGCCAGCAGCTTAGCCCAGACAGAGCCGGGCTACACCTTC. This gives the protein CASSLAQTEPGYTF.

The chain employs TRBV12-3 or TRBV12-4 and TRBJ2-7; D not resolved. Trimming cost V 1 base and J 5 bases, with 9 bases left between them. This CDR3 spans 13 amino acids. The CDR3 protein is CASSLGGLNEQYF. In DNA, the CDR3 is TGTGCCAGCAGTTTAGGGGGTCTGAACGAGCAGTACTTC.

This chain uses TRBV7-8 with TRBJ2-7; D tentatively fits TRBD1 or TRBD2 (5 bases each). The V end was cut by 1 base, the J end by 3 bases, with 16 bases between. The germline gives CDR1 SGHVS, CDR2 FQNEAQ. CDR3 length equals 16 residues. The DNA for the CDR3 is TGTGCCAGCAGCTTAGTAGGGCGGAATGGGGGCTACGAGCAGTACTTC. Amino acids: CASSLVGRNGGYEQYF.

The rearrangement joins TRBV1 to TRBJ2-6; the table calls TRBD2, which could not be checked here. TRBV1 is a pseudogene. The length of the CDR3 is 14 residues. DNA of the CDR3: TGCACCAGCACTAGCGAGGGTGGGGCCAACGTCCTGACTTTC. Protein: CTSTSEGGANVLTF.

The chain's CDR3 is CASTSSAGEETQYF. DNA for the CDR3: TGTGCCAGCACCTCGTCTGCAGGGGAAGAGACCCAGTACTTC. The rearrangement joins TRBV5-5 to TRBJ2-5, with D possibly being TRBD1 (6 bases). Germline loops: CDR1 SGHKS, CDR2 YYEKEE (reference sequence). CDR3 length: 14 amino acids. V was shortened by 6 bases and J by 3 bases, with 15 bases between the two germline ends.

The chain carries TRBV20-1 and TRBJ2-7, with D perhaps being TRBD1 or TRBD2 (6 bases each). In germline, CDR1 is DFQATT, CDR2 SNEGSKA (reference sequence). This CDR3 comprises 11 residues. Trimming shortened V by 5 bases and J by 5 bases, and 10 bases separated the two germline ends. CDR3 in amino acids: CSAGGGDEQYF. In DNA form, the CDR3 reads TGCAGTGCTGGAGGGGGTGACGAGCAGTACTTC.

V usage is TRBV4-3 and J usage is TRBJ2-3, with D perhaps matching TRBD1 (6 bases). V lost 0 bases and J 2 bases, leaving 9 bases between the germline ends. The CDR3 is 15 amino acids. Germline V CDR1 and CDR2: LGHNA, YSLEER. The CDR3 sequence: CASSQEWDTTDTQYF. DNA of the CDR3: TGCGCCAGCAGCCAAGAATGGGACACCACAGATACGCAGTATTTT.

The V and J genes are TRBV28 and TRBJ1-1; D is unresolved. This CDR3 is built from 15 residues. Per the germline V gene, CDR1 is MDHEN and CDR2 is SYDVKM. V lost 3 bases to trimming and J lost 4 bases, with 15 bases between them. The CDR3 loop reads CASSFWRAQGTEAFF. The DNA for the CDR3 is TGTGCCAGCAGTTTTTGGAGGGCGCAAGGCACTGAAGCTTTCTTT.

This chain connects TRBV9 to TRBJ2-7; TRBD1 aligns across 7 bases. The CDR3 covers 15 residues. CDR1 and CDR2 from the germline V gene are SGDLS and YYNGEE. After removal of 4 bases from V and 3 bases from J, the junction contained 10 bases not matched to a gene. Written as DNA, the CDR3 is TGTGCCAGCAGCCGCCTTGGGACAGACAACTACGAGCAGTACTTC. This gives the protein CASSRLGTDNYEQYF. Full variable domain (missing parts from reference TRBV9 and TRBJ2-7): DSGVTQTPKHLITATGQRVTLRCSPRSGDLSVYWYQQSLDQGLQFLIQYYNGEERAKGNILERFSAQQFPDLHSELNLSSLELGDSALYFCASSRLGTDNYEQYFGPGTRLTVT.

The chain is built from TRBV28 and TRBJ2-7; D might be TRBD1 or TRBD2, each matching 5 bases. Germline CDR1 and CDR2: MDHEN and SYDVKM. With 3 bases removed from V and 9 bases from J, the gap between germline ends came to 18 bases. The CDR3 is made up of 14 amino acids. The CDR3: CASSFHPGTLGQYF. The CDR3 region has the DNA TGTGCCAGCAGTTTCCACCCCGGGACCCTCGGGCAGTACTTC.

DNA for the CDR3: TGCAGCGTGCTCATAACCCAAACTAGCGGATCCGATGAGCAGTTCTTC. As protein: CSVLITQTSGSDEQFF. The rearrangement uses TRBV29-1 and TRBJ2-1, with 8 bases lining up with TRBD2. CDR3 length: 16 residues. V shed 6 bases, J shed 8 bases, and the junction held 18 bases outside the gene matches. Germline values: CDR1 SQVTM, CDR2 ANQGSEA.